The next 9 T cell receptor beta chains were all read from a single sample in a study of PD-1 blockade in classical Hodgkin lymphoma. Stated time point: cycle 4 day 1 (C4D1), after about 6 weeks of nivolumab. All patients relapsed after autologous stem cell transplantation, and brentuximab vedotin exposure varied. TCRdb keeps only in-frame clones here, not all; method: immunoSEQ multiplex PCR. The sample has around 31,000 clones; around 85% are singletons. Sequences were derived from peripheral blood mononuclear cells (PBMCs), sampled before the fourth cycle of nivolumab. The receptors derive from a human donor with classical Hodgkin lymphoma.

This chain links TRBV9 with TRBJ2-2; 9 bases line up with TRBD1. J gave up 9 bases and V 2 bases, and 5 bases lay outside the gene matches. The CDR3 sequence is 14 residues long. Germline V gene sequence: CDR1 SGDLS, CDR2 YYNGEE. CDR3: CASSVTGGYRELFF. The CDR3 nucleotides read TGTGCCAGCAGCGTCACAGGGGGCTATCGGGAGCTGTTTTTT.

The gene calls are TRBV10-3 and TRBJ2-7; 8 bases line up with TRBD1. V shed 4 bases, J shed 7 bases, and the junction held 9 bases outside the gene matches. The CDR3 totals 14 residues. Germline V CDR1 and CDR2: ENHRY, SYGVKD. This CDR3 reads CAISVQGADGEQYF. In DNA, the CDR3 is TGTGCCATCAGTGTCCAGGGGGCGGACGGGGAGCAGTACTTC.

In this sample, this clone turned up a few times. The CDR3 DNA sequence: TGTGCCAGCAGCTTAGAAGGTATCCGCGGTGAAAAACTGTTTTTT. Its translation: CASSLEGIRGEKLFF. The V call is TRBV7-9, the J call TRBJ1-4; D is uncertain. This CDR3 region has 15 residues. The germline CDR1 and CDR2 sequences are SEHNR and FQNEAQ (reference sequence). The V and J ends lost 1 base and 7 bases respectively, with 13 bases between them.

The V call is TRBV7-2, the J call TRBJ2-4, with D possibly matching TRBD2 (6 bases). V dropped 1 base and J dropped 6 bases, with 13 bases sitting between them. This CDR3 contains 15 residues. Germline V gene lookup returns CDR1 SGHTA and CDR2 FQGNSA. CDR3 region: CASSLGRGGGNIQYF. CDR3 in DNA: TGTGCCAGCAGCTTAGGACGGGGAGGAGGAAACATTCAGTACTTC.

The genes are TRBV15 and TRBJ1-3; no definite D call. This CDR3 is 10 amino acids long. Germline V lookup: CDR1 LNHNV, CDR2 YYDKDF (reference sequence). Trimming left V 10 bases short and J 4 bases short, with 5 bases between. The CDR3 bases are TGTGCCAAACCGGGAAACACCATATATTTT. It encodes CAKPGNTIYF.

The rearrangement links TRBV10-2 to TRBJ1-1; D is unclear. The CDR3 covers 15 residues. V was cut by 0 bases and J by 4 bases, with 12 bases left in between. The germline V gene encodes CDR1 WSHSY and CDR2 SAAADI. CDR3: CASSESIGSGTEAFF. CDR3 DNA: TGCGCCAGCAGTGAGTCGATAGGGTCCGGCACTGAAGCTTTCTTT.

The chain carries TRBV5-5 and TRBJ2-7; the match to TRBD1 covers 8 bases. The V gene end was trimmed by 0 bases and the J gene end by 9 bases; junction bases not matched to a gene: 5. The CDR3 runs to 13 residues. Germline CDR1 reads SGHKS; CDR2 reads YYEKEE (reference sequence). The CDR3 DNA sequence: TGTGCCAGCAGCTTGGGCCCAGGGGGCGGGCAGTACTTC. It encodes CASSLGPGGGQYF.

The rearrangement joins TRBV14 to TRBJ2-5; D unclear. The CDR3 length is 14 residues. Trimming removed 1 base from V and 4 bases from J, with 10 bases in between. Germline V gives CDR1 SGHDN, CDR2 FVKESK. CDR3 in amino acids: CASSQGARSETQYF. CDR3 nucleotides: TGTGCCAGCAGCCAAGGGGCCCGGTCAGAGACCCAGTACTTC.

This clone has a single count. Relative to the germline gene, one junction end is altered; a read error may explain this. The V and J genes are TRBV28 and TRBJ1-2; a possible D gene is TRBD1 (6 bases). CDR3 length: 14 amino acids. CDR1 is MDHEN, CDR2 SYDVKM, per germline. The CDR3 region has the DNA TGTGCCAGCGGTTTGGGGGCGTCCTCCTATGGCTACACCTTC. Its translation is CASGLGASSYGYTF.